This T cell receptor beta chain was retrieved from a study of patients and donors after allogeneic stem cell transplantation. From germline, CDR1 is SQVTM and CDR2 ANQGSEA. Trimming cost V 7 bases and J 2 bases; bases outside gene matches: 3. The CDR3 has 13 residues. TCRdb reprocessed the RT-PCR reads via MiXCR and lists one record per CDR3 protein. In the table there are approximately 38,000 distinct CDR3 sequences, under 40% of which are singletons. This chain uses TRBV29-1 with TRBJ2-3, with 10 bases lining up with TRBD1. Material for sequencing was blood, either unsorted or a sorted T cell fraction (not recorded which). The sequence came from a human donor who was either an allogeneic HSCT recipient or a stem cell or donor lymphocyte infusion donor (not recorded which). It is not recorded whose cells these are; they may come from a transplant donor. DNA of the CDR3: TGCAGCGCCGGGACAGGGGTCACAGATACGCAGTATTTT. It is translated as CSAGTGVTDTQYF.